These 20 T cell receptor beta chains were all obtained from the same sample, sequenced in a study of T-cell reconstitution after alpha-beta-depleted transplantation in children. Unique molecular identifiers were built into the TCRbeta library. TCRdb redid the calling of the PCR reads with MiXCR, one entry per CDR3 protein. The top ten hold about 4.6% of the sample, which has 700,000 to 950,000 distinct CDR3 sequences, roughly 15% seen once. This sample comprised PBMCs, mostly from graft donor cells, obtained 360 days after TCRalphabeta/CD19-depleted stem cell transplant. These receptors all come from a male patient under 18 who had a stem cell transplant for acute lymphoblastic leukemia, so the T cells may come from the graft donor.

The chain employs TRBV19 and TRBJ2-1, with a tentative D call TRBD2 (5 bases). V was cut by 1 base and J by 6 bases, with 10 bases left in between. The CDR3 runs 14 residues. From germline, CDR1 is LNHDA and CDR2 SQIVND (reference sequence). The CDR3 sequence is CASSIAQRFNEQFF. The CDR3, as DNA: TGTGCCAGTAGTATAGCGCAGCGGTTCAATGAGCAGTTCTTC.

This chain links TRBV2 with TRBJ2-7; 8 positions agree with TRBD1. This CDR3 has 14 amino acids. CDR1 and CDR2 from the germline V gene are SNHLY and FYNNEI. The J segment lost 0 bases and the V segment lost 8 bases, leaving 6 bases of the junction unmatched. CDR3 residues: CASERQGSSYEQYF. The DNA of the CDR3 is TGTGCCAGCGAGAGACAGGGGAGCTCCTACGAGCAGTACTTC.

There are many counts of this clonotype. The chain is built from TRBV24-1 and TRBJ2-1; weak D call: TRBD2 (6 bases). CDR1 KGHDR and CDR2 SFDVKD come from the germline V gene. CDR3 length: 16 residues. V gave up 3 bases and J gave up 4 bases, with 15 bases separating them. CDR3 in amino acids: CATSDTTGAWYNEQFF. Here the CDR3 DNA reads TGTGCCACCAGTGATACGACGGGAGCGTGGTACAATGAGCAGTTCTTC.

Only a few counts were recorded for this clonotype. The gene calls are TRBV11-2 and TRBJ2-5; tentatively, D is TRBD1 (6 bases). Trimming removed 0 bases at V and 5 bases at J, with 16 bases between. The CDR3 extends over 16 amino acids. Per germline, CDR1 SGHAT and CDR2 FQNNGV. The chain's CDR3 is CASSLEWQGHLETQYF. As DNA, the CDR3 is TGTGCCAGCAGCTTAGAGTGGCAGGGGCATCTGGAGACCCAGTACTTC.

The chain recombines TRBV2 with TRBJ2-3; 14 bases fit TRBD2. The germline gives CDR1 SNHLY, CDR2 FYNNEI. This CDR3 is built from 19 residues. With V trimmed by 5 bases and J by 2 bases, 12 bases remained unmatched. CDR3 DNA sequence: TGTGCCAGCAGTTGGACTAGCGGGAGGTTCCAGACAAACACAGATACGCAGTATTTT. Protein product: CASSWTSGRFQTNTDTQYF.

V usage is TRBV13 and J usage is TRBJ2-1; the match to TRBD1 covers 8 bases. The CDR3 is made up of 15 amino acids. Trimming at V came to 5 bases and at J to 4 bases, leaving 7 bases not matched to a gene. Per germline, CDR1 PRHDT and CDR2 FYEKMQ (reference sequence). CDR3 nucleotide sequence: TGTGCCAGCAGCGCTACCGGGACAGGATACAATGAGCAGTTCTTC. Translating gives CASSATGTGYNEQFF.

About this clonotype: One base away lies a much larger clone, so this may be a sequencing read error. This CDR3 fails to terminate in the conserved phenylalanine or tryptophan, so it likely reflects a read error. The rearrangement links TRBV29-1 to TRBJ2-1, with 11 bases that match TRBD2. This CDR3 contains 14 residues. V lost 6 bases and J lost 4; bases outside the gene matches: 5. The germline CDR1 and CDR2 sequences are SQVTM and ANQGSEA. CDR3 in amino acids: CSVKLAGEYNEQFC. CDR3 in DNA: TGCAGCGTCAAACTAGCGGGAGAGTACAATGAGCAGTTCTGC.

This rearrangement joins TRBV7-9 to TRBJ1-2, with no clear D. V shed 3 bases and J shed 1 base, with 15 bases lying between them. The germline V gene has CDR1 SEHNR and CDR2 FQNEAQ (reference sequence). This CDR3 is built from 16 residues. DNA for the CDR3: TGTGCCAGCAGCTTTGGTCCCCAGCTCTTTAACTATGGCTACACCTTC. It yields the protein CASSFGPQLFNYGYTF.

This clonotype was counted ten times or more. V gene TRBV24-1 combines with J gene TRBJ1-6; the D is unclear. V lost 1 base to trimming and J lost 9 bases, with 3 bases between them. This CDR3 is built from 12 residues. In germline, CDR1 is KGHDR, CDR2 SFDVKD. The CDR3, as DNA: TGTGCCACCAGTGATTTCGGTTCACCCCTCCACTTT. Translating it yields CATSDFGSPLHF.

This clonotype was counted only a few times. At one of its ends the junction is not consistent with the germline gene, which may arise from a read error. The chain has TRBV6-5 and TRBJ2-1; 13 bases are shared with TRBD2. There are 16 residues in the CDR3. CDR1 is MNHEY, CDR2 SVGAGI, per germline. The DNA for the CDR3 is TGTGCCAGCAGTCACTACGGACTAGCGGGAGAGAATGGGCAGTTCTTC. It encodes CASSHYGLAGENGQFF.

There are a few counts of this clonotype. The chain employs TRBV30 and TRBJ1-2, with no clear D. This CDR3 has 11 residues. V gave up 5 bases and J gave up 4 bases, with 8 bases separating them. The germline gives CDR1 GTSNPN, CDR2 SVGIG (reference sequence). In DNA, the CDR3 is TGTGCCTGGGAAGAGGTCTATGGCTACACCTTC. Its protein product is CAWEEVYGYTF.

This chain joins TRBV7-6 and TRBJ2-7; D possibly corresponds to TRBD1 (6 bases). Trimming took off 2 bases at V and 2 bases at J, with 13 bases between the two ends. Per the germline V gene, CDR1 is SGHVS and CDR2 is FNYEAQ. The CDR3 length is 15 residues. The CDR3 DNA sequence: TGTGCCAGCAGCTTACAAGGGACACCGACCTACGAGCAGTACTTC. It is translated as CASSLQGTPTYEQYF.

The V call is TRBV20-1, the J call TRBJ2-7; TRBD2 agrees at 13 bases. The germline V gene has CDR1 DFQATT and CDR2 SNEGSKA (reference sequence). Trimming at V came to 3 bases and at J to 0 bases, leaving 5 bases not matched to a gene. This CDR3 spans 16 amino acids. The CDR3 nucleotides are TGCAGTGCTAGCGGGACTAGCGGGATCAGCTCCTACGAGCAGTACTTC. It encodes CSASGTSGISSYEQYF.

This clonotype occurred many times. The J gene is TRBJ2-4, the V gene TRBV9, with a tentative D call TRBD2 (6 bases). CDR3 length: 14 amino acids. Trimming left V 3 bases short and J 7 bases short, with 14 bases between. The germline CDR1 and CDR2 sequences are SGDLS and YYNGEE. The CDR3 protein is CASSDPSGRNIQYF. CDR3 nucleotide sequence: TGTGCCAGCAGCGATCCTTCAGGGAGGAACATTCAGTACTTC.

This clonotype came up a few times. The J gene is TRBJ2-1, the V gene TRBV4-1; TRBD2 matches 7 bases. Germline CDR1 is MGHRA and CDR2 is YSYEKL. Trimming took 0 bases from V and 7 from J; bases not matched to a gene: 9. The CDR3 contains 16 residues. The DNA of the CDR3 is TGCGCCAGCAGCCAAGAGGGGGGAGGGCCCAAGAATGAGCAGTTCTTC. Its protein product is CASSQEGGGPKNEQFF.

The chain has TRBV4-1 and TRBJ1-4, with 7 nucleotides matching TRBD1. CDR3 length: 14 amino acids. Germline CDR1 and CDR2: MGHRA and YSYEKL. The V gene end was trimmed by 1 base and the J gene end by 8 bases; junction bases not matched to a gene: 4. CDR3 region: CASSQVGRGEKLFF. CDR3 DNA: TGCGCCAGCAGCCAAGTTGGCAGGGGGGAAAAACTGTTTTTT.

The chain is built from TRBV5-1 and TRBJ1-1, with 7 bases matching TRBD1. This CDR3 has 15 amino acids. The germline V gene encodes CDR1 SGHRS and CDR2 YFSETQ. V was pared by 4 bases and J by 3 bases, with 9 bases of the junction left unmatched. The CDR3 loop is CASSGTGDPHTEAFF. For the CDR3, the DNA is TGCGCCAGCAGCGGAACAGGGGATCCCCACACTGAAGCTTTCTTT.

This clonotype was found a few times. The V call is TRBV29-1, the J call TRBJ2-7; 13 nucleotides line up with TRBD2. Germline V gene lookup returns CDR1 SQVTM and CDR2 ANQGSEA. V lost 7 bases, J lost 1 base, and 10 bases stayed unmatched. This CDR3 spans 16 amino acids. CDR3 amino acids: CSEWTSGSRISYEQYF. CDR3 nucleotides: TGCAGCGAGTGGACTAGCGGGAGCCGTATTTCCTACGAGCAGTACTTC.

The CDR3 bases are TGCAGTGCTCCCCGGGACGAGGCGGAAGAGACCCAGTACTTC. It is translated as CSAPRDEAEETQYF. The chain has TRBV20-1 and TRBJ2-5; D possibly matches TRBD1 or TRBD2 (5 bases each). Germline-derived CDR1 and CDR2 are DFQATT and SNEGSKA (reference sequence). Trimming removed 5 bases from V and 3 bases from J, with 16 bases in between. There are 14 residues in the CDR3.

This clonotype has just a few counts. The chain couples TRBV20-1 to TRBJ1-3, with D uncertain. Per the germline V gene, CDR1 is DFQATT and CDR2 is SNEGSKA (reference sequence). V lost 1 base to trimming and J lost 0 bases, with 7 bases between them. This CDR3 has 14 amino acids. CDR3 DNA sequence: TGCAGTGCTAGAGGCGGTGCCTCTGGAAACACCATATATTTT. Amino acids: CSARGGASGNTIYF.